Each of the 32 T cell receptor beta chains below was sequenced from the same sample in a study of CD8 T cells in ankylosing spondylitis. Overall study findings and caveats: Typical of ankylosing spondylitis blood, it appeared, was a TCR beta motif of several highly homologous variants.

TCRdb re-called the 5' RACE reads with MiXCR, one entry per CDR3 protein. The sample holds over 600,000 distinct CDR3 sequences, around 19% seen once. For these TCRs, the target antigens are not known. The sample comprised blood, either unsorted or a sorted T cell fraction (not recorded which). These receptors were collected from a male donor with ankylosing spondylitis.

The chain recombines TRBV14 with TRBJ2-6; D call uncertain. The germline V gene encodes CDR1 SGHDN and CDR2 FVKESK. Deletions cut 5 bases from V and 0 bases from J, with 8 bases between. The CDR3 totals 15 residues. CDR3 sequence (DNA): TGTGCCAGCAGCTCCCAACTCTCTGGGGCCAACGTCCTGACTTTC. Translated: CASSSQLSGANVLTF.

This clonotype was recorded a few times. The V gene is TRBV20-1, the J gene TRBJ1-1; D is possibly TRBD1 (5 bases). Germline-derived CDR1 and CDR2 are DFQATT and SNEGSKA (reference sequence). The V gene lost 6 bases and the J gene lost 2 bases, with 13 bases spanning the gap. This CDR3 comprises 13 residues. The CDR3 nucleotides read TGCAGTGCCTCTAGGGACCTTAACACTGAAGCTTTCTTT. Protein: CSASRDLNTEAFF.

The chain employs TRBV7-2 and TRBJ2-2, with 7 bases that match TRBD2. The germline V gene has CDR1 SGHTA and CDR2 FQGNSA. The J segment lost 1 base and the V segment lost 5 bases, leaving 10 bases of the junction unmatched. This CDR3 has 17 amino acids. The DNA of the CDR3 is TGTGCCAGCAGCCTTAGGGTTAGCGGGCTGAACACCGGGGAGCTGTTTTTT. It codes for CASSLRVSGLNTGELFF.

The chain employs TRBV5-1 and TRBJ2-2; D not resolved. CDR1 is SGHRS, CDR2 YFSETQ, per germline. V was cut by 1 base and J by 6 bases, with 13 bases left in between. CDR3 length: 15 residues. CDR3 amino acids: CASSLPSPGAGELFF. As DNA, the CDR3 is TGCGCCAGCAGCTTGCCCAGCCCCGGAGCCGGGGAGCTGTTTTTT.

V is TRBV2 and J is TRBJ2-1; TRBD2 matches at 9 bases. V lost 5 bases to trimming and J lost 6 bases; unmatched junction nucleotides: 11. The CDR3 is made up of 16 amino acids. From germline, CDR1 is SNHLY and CDR2 FYNNEI. The CDR3 bases are TGTGCCAGCAGTCCCGTGTCGCGGGGGGGAGGCAATGAGCAGTTCTTC. This translates into CASSPVSRGGGNEQFF.

This clonotype showed up many times. The chain joins TRBV7-9 to TRBJ2-5; D possibly corresponds to TRBD1 (5 bases). Deletions cut 3 bases from V and 5 bases from J, with 10 bases between. The germline V gene has CDR1 SEHNR and CDR2 FQNEAQ (reference sequence). There are 13 residues in the CDR3. CDR3 sequence (DNA): TGTGCCAGCAGCTTTGGGGCTCGGGAGACCCAGTACTTC. It encodes CASSFGARETQYF.

This clonotype has ten or more counts. The chain couples TRBV29-1 to TRBJ2-5, with D perhaps TRBD1 (6 bases). CDR1 is SQVTM and CDR2 is ANQGSEA in the germline V gene. This CDR3 contains 13 residues. Trimming removed 6 bases at V and 1 base at J, with 12 bases between. The CDR3 loop is CSVDTGIQETQYF. The CDR3 DNA is TGCAGCGTCGACACAGGGATCCAAGAGACCCAGTACTTC. Based on the CDR3 plus reference TRBV29-1 and TRBJ2-5, the full variable domain is SAVISQKPSRDICQRGTSLTIQCQVDSQVTMMFWYRQQPGQSLTLIATANQGSEATYESGFVIDKFPISRPNLTFSTLTVSNMSPEDSSIYLCSVDTGIQETQYFGPGTRLLVL.

The chain uses TRBV7-2 and TRBJ1-5; no clear D. This CDR3 spans 16 amino acids. Trimming took 3 bases from V and 0 from J, leaving 12 bases between them. From germline, CDR1 is SGHTA and CDR2 FQGNSA. Written as DNA, the CDR3 is TGTGCCAGCAGCTTGGAGGGATATAATAGCAATCAGCCCCAGCATTTT. Amino acids: CASSLEGYNSNQPQHF. The complete variable domain, with remaining parts taken from reference TRBV7-2 and TRBJ1-5, reads GAGVSQSPSNKVTEKGKDVELRCDPISGHTALYWYRQSLGQGLEFLIYFQGNSAPDKSGLPSDRFSAERTGGSVSTLTIQRTQQEDSAVYLCASSLEGYNSNQPQHFGDGTRLSIL.

The V gene is TRBV15, the J gene TRBJ1-3; D is unresolved. The CDR3 sequence is 16 residues long. Germline V lookup: CDR1 LNHNV, CDR2 YYDKDF (reference sequence). Trimming removed 1 base from V and 0 bases from J, with 10 bases in between. For the CDR3, the DNA is TGTGCCACCAGCAGAGGAAGAGGGAGCTCTGGAAACACCATATATTTT. Translation: CATSRGRGSSGNTIYF.

This clonotype was seen a few times. The V gene is TRBV7-3, the J gene TRBJ2-3; possibly TRBD2 for D (6 bases). CDR1 and CDR2 (germline): SGHTA, FQGTGA. The CDR3 runs 16 residues. With 0 bases removed from V and 3 bases from J, the gap between germline ends came to 13 bases. The CDR3 region is CASSLTGGGGTDTQYF. CDR3 nucleotides: TGTGCCAGCAGCTTAACCGGCGGTGGGGGGACAGATACGCAGTATTTT.

The chain couples TRBV20-1 to TRBJ2-3; 9 nucleotides line up with TRBD2. With V trimmed by 0 bases and J by 5 bases, 12 bases remained unmatched. Germline V gene data show CDR1 as DFQATT and CDR2 as SNEGSKA (reference sequence). This CDR3 is 17 amino acids long. CDR3 nucleotide sequence: TGCAGTGCTAGAGATCTGGTAGCGGGAGCAGCGGGAGATACGCAGTATTTT. Residues: CSARDLVAGAAGDTQYF.

There are a few counts of this clonotype. In DNA form, the CDR3 reads TGTGCCAGCAGCAAAGTCAGGGACAGGGAAAATGAAAAACTGTTTTTT. Its translation is CASSKVRDRENEKLFF. The rearrangement joins TRBV21-1 to TRBJ1-4; the table's D call TRBD1 went unverified against the DNA. TRBV21-1 constitutes a pseudogene. The CDR3 is 16 amino acids.

As DNA, the CDR3 is TGTGCCAGCCACCGGACCTTGGAGACCCAGTACTTC. Its protein is CASHRTLETQYF. The chain combines TRBV2 with TRBJ2-5; no firm D call. The CDR3 totals 12 residues. Per the germline V gene, CDR1 is SNHLY and CDR2 is FYNNEI. Trimming took 8 bases from V and 5 from J, leaving 12 bases between them.

This chain connects TRBV13 to TRBJ1-4, with unresolved D. Germline CDR1 and CDR2: PRHDT and FYEKMQ (reference sequence). Trimming cost V 6 bases and J 3 bases, with 8 bases left between them. The CDR3 has 13 amino acids. The CDR3 region is CASRTISNEKLFF. The CDR3 DNA follows: TGTGCCAGCAGGACGATCTCTAATGAAAAACTGTTTTTT.

V gene TRBV18 combines with J gene TRBJ2-2, with D possibly TRBD2 on 6 matching bases. The ends were cut back, 2 bases at V and 2 bases at J, with 9 bases in the middle. Germline V CDR1 and CDR2: KGHSH, LQKENI. The length of the CDR3 is 15 residues. The CDR3 spells CASSPIADNTGELFF. CDR3 sequence (DNA): TGTGCCAGCTCACCAATAGCGGATAACACCGGGGAGCTGTTTTTT. The complete variable domain, with remaining parts taken from reference TRBV18 and TRBJ2-2, reads NAGVMQNPRHLVRRRGQEARLRCSPMKGHSHVYWYRQLPEEGLKFMVYLQKENIIDESGMPKERFSAEFPKEGPSILRIQQVVRGDSAAYFCASSPIADNTGELFFGEGSRLTVL.

This clonotype appeared a few times. The final CDR3 position lacks the conserved phenylalanine or tryptophan, pointing to a likely read error. The DNA is omitted, as the CDR3 cannot be located on it reliably, and the CDR3 follows TCRdb's listing. The rearrangement joins TRBV5-6 to TRBJ2-4; the listed D gene, TRBD2, was not tested against the DNA. Termini included, the CDR3 measures 13 amino acids. Germline lookup yields CDR1 SGHDT and CDR2 YYEEEE. The CDR3: CASSLGGGSPFNV.

The V call is TRBV5-1, the J call TRBJ2-2; D may be TRBD2 (6 bases). With 2 bases removed from V and 1 base from J, the gap between germline ends came to 9 bases. Germline V gene data show CDR1 as SGHRS and CDR2 as YFSETQ. CDR3 length: 15 residues. The CDR3 here is CASSFNGGNTGELFF. CDR3 coding DNA: TGCGCCAGCAGCTTTAACGGGGGGAACACCGGGGAGCTGTTTTTT.

The genes are TRBV6-1 and TRBJ1-5; maybe TRBD1 (6 bases). Germline CDR1 and CDR2: MNHNS and SASEGT. V dropped 6 bases and J dropped 7 bases, with 22 bases sitting between them. CDR3 size: 16 residues. The CDR3 bases are TGTGCCAGCAGAGGGGGGGGGCAGGGGTATGGCCAGCCCCAGCATTTT. Encoded protein: CASRGGGQGYGQPQHF.

This clonotype turned up a few times. The gene calls are TRBV7-3 and TRBJ2-5, with D uncertain. CDR3 length equals 13 residues. From germline, CDR1 is SGHTA and CDR2 FQGTGA. With 5 bases removed from V and 3 bases from J, the gap between germline ends came to 10 bases. The CDR3 DNA reads as TGTGCCAGCAGCCCGACACCGAAAGAGACCCAGTACTTC. Its protein is CASSPTPKETQYF. Filled out from reference TRBV7-3 and TRBJ2-5, the complete variable domain reads GAGVSQTPSNKVTEKGKYVELRCDPISGHTALYWYRQSLGQGPEFLIYFQGTGAADDSGLPNDRFFAVRPEGSVSTLKIQRTERGDSAVYLCASSPTPKETQYFGPGTRLLVL.

This clonotype was seen a handful of times. The gene calls are TRBV5-1 and TRBJ1-1; 8 bases agree with TRBD1. The V gene end was trimmed by 6 bases and the J gene end by 1 base; junction bases not matched to a gene: 8. Germline CDR1 and CDR2: SGHRS and YFSETQ. This CDR3 has 15 residues. The CDR3 here is CASTLYTGGNTEAFF. In DNA, the CDR3 is TGCGCCAGCACGCTCTACACAGGGGGGAACACTGAAGCTTTCTTT.

This clonotype was recorded a few times. The rearrangement uses TRBV5-1 and TRBJ2-5; 7 nucleotides align to TRBD1. Trimming took 0 bases from V and 2 from J; bases not matched to a gene: 1. Germline V lookup: CDR1 SGHRS, CDR2 YFSETQ. This CDR3 contains 14 residues. CDR3 bases: TGCGCCAGCAGCTTGGTGACAGGGCAAGAGACCCAGTACTTC. The encoded protein is CASSLVTGQETQYF.

This clonotype was detected a few times. The chain combines TRBV6-1 with TRBJ2-3; 8 nucleotides align to TRBD2. Per germline, CDR1 MNHNS and CDR2 SASEGT. The J segment lost 3 bases and the V segment lost 6 bases, leaving 8 bases of the junction unmatched. The length of the CDR3 is 15 residues. The CDR3: CASRRLASDTDTQYF. The CDR3 coding sequence is TGTGCCAGCAGGCGACTAGCGAGTGATACAGATACGCAGTATTTT.

The chain couples TRBV5-1 to TRBJ2-7; TRBD1 matches 7 bases. The CDR3 consists of 18 residues. The V and J ends lost 6 bases and 2 bases, in that order; junction bases with no gene match: 20. Germline CDR1 and CDR2: SGHRS and YFSETQ. The CDR3 is CASTSDTVGTAKPYEQYF. CDR3 in DNA: TGCGCCAGCACCTCCGACACCGTCGGGACAGCGAAGCCCTACGAGCAGTACTTC.

This CDR3 is CSGRGGEKLFF. CDR3 bases: TGCAGTGGCAGGGGGGGTGAAAAACTGTTTTTT. The chain employs TRBV20-1 and TRBJ1-4; 7 nucleotides match TRBD1. Per germline, CDR1 DFQATT and CDR2 SNEGSKA (reference sequence). The V gene end was trimmed by 7 bases and the J gene end by 7 bases; junction bases not matched to a gene: 3. This CDR3 has 11 residues.

The CDR3 bases are TGTGCCAGCAGTTTAAATCGTCCACGCGGGAGCTTCAATACCGGGGAGCTGTTTTTT. Protein: CASSLNRPRGSFNTGELFF. The genes are TRBV12-3 or TRBV12-4 and TRBJ2-2; TRBD2 matches at 7 bases. The CDR3 loop spans 19 amino acids. J lost 5 bases, V lost 2 bases, and 17 bases had no gene match.

A few counts support this clonotype. V gene TRBV6-1 combines with J gene TRBJ1-1; D might be TRBD1 (5 bases). Germline values: CDR1 MNHNS, CDR2 SASEGT. This CDR3 spans 15 amino acids. V shed 2 bases and J shed 6 bases, with 16 bases lying between them. The chain's CDR3 is CASSESTVGLAEAFF. In DNA form, the CDR3 reads TGTGCCAGCAGTGAATCTACGGTGGGGCTAGCTGAAGCTTTCTTT.

This clonotype was seen many times. This chain links TRBV24-1 with TRBJ1-2; TRBD1 might be the D (5 bases). V gave up 8 bases and J gave up 2 bases, with 11 bases separating them. The CDR3 length is 13 residues. Germline V gene data show CDR1 as KGHDR and CDR2 as SFDVKD. The CDR3 loop reads CATMGSGNYGYTF. The DNA for the CDR3 is TGTGCCACCATGGGATCAGGGAACTATGGCTACACCTTC.

This clonotype showed up just a few times. CDR3 loop: CASSYKGARYEQYF. CDR3 DNA: TGTGCCAGCAGTTACAAAGGGGCCCGCTACGAGCAGTACTTC. The V gene is TRBV6-2 or TRBV6-3, the J gene TRBJ2-7, with D possibly TRBD1 on 5 matching bases. This CDR3 comprises 14 residues. With 2 bases removed from V and 3 bases from J, the gap between germline ends came to 11 bases. Per germline, CDR1 MNHEY and CDR2 SVGEGT.

The chain couples TRBV6-1 to TRBJ1-5, with a weak D call TRBD1 (5 bases). V lost 8 bases, J lost 1 base, and 9 bases lay in between. The CDR3 is 13 amino acids. Germline CDR1 and CDR2: MNHNS and SASEGT. The CDR3: CASVGQSNQPQHF. In nucleotides, the CDR3 is TGTGCCAGCGTCGGACAAAGCAATCAGCCCCAGCATTTT.

The genes are TRBV5-1 and TRBJ1-1; D remains ambiguous. Trimming took off 0 bases at V and 0 bases at J, with 9 bases between the two ends. The CDR3 is 15 amino acids. CDR1 is SGHRS and CDR2 is YFSETQ in the germline V gene. The CDR3 reads CASSLGVNMNTEAFF. CDR3 nucleotide sequence: TGCGCCAGCAGCTTGGGGGTTAACATGAACACTGAAGCTTTCTTT.

The J gene is TRBJ1-1, the V gene TRBV18; the D gene is possibly TRBD1 (5 bases). Germline CDR1 KGHSH, CDR2 LQKENI. The CDR3 runs to 15 residues. The germline V and J ends were trimmed by 3 bases and 3 bases, with 14 bases remaining between them. The CDR3 here is CASSPSGDLHTEAFF. The CDR3, as DNA: TGTGCCAGCTCACCTTCGGGGGATTTGCACACTGAAGCTTTCTTT.

This clonotype showed up just a few times. The chain combines TRBV5-1 with TRBJ1-2, with D possibly TRBD1 on 6 matching bases. V was clipped by 4 bases and J by 8 bases, with 18 bases between them. Germline V gene sequence: CDR1 SGHRS, CDR2 YFSETQ. This CDR3 is 14 amino acids long. The CDR3 is CASSQQDGQIGYTF. DNA of the CDR3: TGCGCCAGCAGCCAGCAAGACGGACAGATCGGCTACACCTTC.